This TCR beta chain was retrieved from a study of monozygotic twins with inflammatory bowel disease. Whole-study results and caveats: TCRbeta diversity (inverse Simpson) was lower in IBD patients than in healthy co-twins.

Details on this clonotype: Its antigen is currently unknown.

With no T cell sorting beforehand, total RNA was isolated from whole blood. This CDR3 contains 16 residues. From germline, CDR1 is SGHRS and CDR2 YFSETQ. cDNA encoding TCRalpha and TCRbeta underwent two nested PCRs of roughly 17 and 9 cycles, each of which was followed by bead purification. TCRdb reprocessed the 5' RACE reads, keeping one entry per CDR3 protein, no DNA. The sample totals around 450,000 distinct CDR3 sequences. The sequencing sample was made of blood. The TCR originated in a human donor with ulcerative colitis or Crohn's disease, or a healthy co-twin of an affected twin (not recorded which). The chain recombines TRBV5-1 with TRBJ2-4; the D gene TCRdb calls, TRBD2, cannot be checked with no DNA. The chain's CDR3 is CASSPSLGDGKNIQYF.